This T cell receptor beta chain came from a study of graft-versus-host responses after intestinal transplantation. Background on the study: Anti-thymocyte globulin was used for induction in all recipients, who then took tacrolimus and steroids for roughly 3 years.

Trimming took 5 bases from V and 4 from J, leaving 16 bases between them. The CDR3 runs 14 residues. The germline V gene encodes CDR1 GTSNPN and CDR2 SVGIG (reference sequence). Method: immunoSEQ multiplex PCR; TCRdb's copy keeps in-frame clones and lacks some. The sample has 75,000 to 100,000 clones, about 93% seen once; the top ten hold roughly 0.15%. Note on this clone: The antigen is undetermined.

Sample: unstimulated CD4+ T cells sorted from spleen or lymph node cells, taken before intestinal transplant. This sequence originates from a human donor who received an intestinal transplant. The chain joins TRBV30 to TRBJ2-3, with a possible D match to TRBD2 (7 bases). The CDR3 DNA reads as TGTGCCTGGGGCGGGGGCTATGCGCCAGATACGCAGTATTTT. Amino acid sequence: CAWGGGYAPDTQYF.